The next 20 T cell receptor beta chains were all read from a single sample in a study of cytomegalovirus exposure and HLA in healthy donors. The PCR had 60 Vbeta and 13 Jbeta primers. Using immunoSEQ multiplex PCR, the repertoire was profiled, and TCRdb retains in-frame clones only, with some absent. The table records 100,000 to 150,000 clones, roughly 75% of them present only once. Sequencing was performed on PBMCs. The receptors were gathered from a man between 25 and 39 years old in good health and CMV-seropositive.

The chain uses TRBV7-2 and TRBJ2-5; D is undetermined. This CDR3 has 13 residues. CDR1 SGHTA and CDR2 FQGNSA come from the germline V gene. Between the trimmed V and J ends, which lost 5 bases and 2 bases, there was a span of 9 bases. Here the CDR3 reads CASSQHDQETQYF. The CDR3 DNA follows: TGTGCCAGCAGCCAACATGATCAAGAGACCCAGTACTTC.

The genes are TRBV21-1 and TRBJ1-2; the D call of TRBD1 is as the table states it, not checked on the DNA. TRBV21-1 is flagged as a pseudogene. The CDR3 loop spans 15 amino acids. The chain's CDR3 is CARWGGTGNNYGYTF. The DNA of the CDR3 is TGTGCCAGATGGGGGGGGACAGGGAATAACTATGGCTACACCTTC.

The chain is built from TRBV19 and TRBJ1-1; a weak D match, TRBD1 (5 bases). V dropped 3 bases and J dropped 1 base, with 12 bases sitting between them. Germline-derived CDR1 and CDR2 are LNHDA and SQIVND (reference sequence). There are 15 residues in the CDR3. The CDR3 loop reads CASSIRRQRNTEAFF. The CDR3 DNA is TGTGCCAGTAGTATTCGGCGACAGCGGAACACTGAAGCTTTCTTT.

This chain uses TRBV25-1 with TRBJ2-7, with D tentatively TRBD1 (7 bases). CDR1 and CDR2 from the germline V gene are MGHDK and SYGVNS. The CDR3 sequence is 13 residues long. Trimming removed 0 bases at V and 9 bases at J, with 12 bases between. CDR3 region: CASSEYRGVGQYF. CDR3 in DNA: TGTGCCAGCAGTGAATACAGGGGGGTGGGGCAGTACTTC.

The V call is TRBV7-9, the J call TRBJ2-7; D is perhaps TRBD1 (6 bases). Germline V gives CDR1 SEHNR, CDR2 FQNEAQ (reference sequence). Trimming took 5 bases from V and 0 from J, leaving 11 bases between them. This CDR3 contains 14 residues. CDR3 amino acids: CASSPDRSSYEQYF. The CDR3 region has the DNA TGTGCCAGCAGCCCCGACAGGAGCTCCTACGAGCAGTACTTC.

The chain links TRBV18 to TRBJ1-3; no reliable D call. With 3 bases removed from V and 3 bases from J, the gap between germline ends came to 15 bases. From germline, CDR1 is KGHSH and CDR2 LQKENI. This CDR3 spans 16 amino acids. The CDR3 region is CASSPVGANFGNTIYF. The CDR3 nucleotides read TGTGCCAGCTCACCGGTAGGAGCGAATTTTGGAAACACCATATATTTT.

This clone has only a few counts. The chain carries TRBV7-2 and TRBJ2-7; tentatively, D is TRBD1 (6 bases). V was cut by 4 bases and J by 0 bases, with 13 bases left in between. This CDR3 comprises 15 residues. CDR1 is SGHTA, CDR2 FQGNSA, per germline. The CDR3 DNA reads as TGTGCCAGCAGCTCCCGGGACATCGACTCCTACGAGCAGTACTTC. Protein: CASSSRDIDSYEQYF.

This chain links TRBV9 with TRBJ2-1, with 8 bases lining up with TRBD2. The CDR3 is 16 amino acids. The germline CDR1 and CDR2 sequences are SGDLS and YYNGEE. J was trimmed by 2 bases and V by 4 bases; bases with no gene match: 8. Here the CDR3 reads CASSLQAGGTYNEQFF. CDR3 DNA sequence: TGTGCCAGCAGCCTCCAGGCGGGGGGAACCTACAATGAGCAGTTCTTC.

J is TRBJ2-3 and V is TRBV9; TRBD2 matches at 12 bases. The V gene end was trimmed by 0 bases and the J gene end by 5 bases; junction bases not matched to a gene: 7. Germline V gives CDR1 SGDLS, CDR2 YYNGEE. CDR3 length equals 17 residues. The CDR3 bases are TGTGCCAGCAGCGTAGGACTAGCGGGAGTAGTTGGAGATACGCAGTATTTT. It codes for CASSVGLAGVVGDTQYF.

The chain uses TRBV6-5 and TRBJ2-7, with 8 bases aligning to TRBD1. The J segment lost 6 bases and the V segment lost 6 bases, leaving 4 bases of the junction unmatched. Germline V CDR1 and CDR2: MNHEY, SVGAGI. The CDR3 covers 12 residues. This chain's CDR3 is CASRPTGGEQYF. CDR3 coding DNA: TGTGCCAGCAGACCAACAGGGGGCGAGCAGTACTTC.

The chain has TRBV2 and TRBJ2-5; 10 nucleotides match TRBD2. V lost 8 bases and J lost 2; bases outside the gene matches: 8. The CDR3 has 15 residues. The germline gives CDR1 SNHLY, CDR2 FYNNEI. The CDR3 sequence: CASGTGLASQETQYF. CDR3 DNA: TGTGCCAGCGGAACGGGACTAGCGAGTCAAGAGACCCAGTACTTC. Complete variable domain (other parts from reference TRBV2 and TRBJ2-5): EPEVTQTPSHQVTQMGQEVILRCVPISNHLYFYWYRQILGQKVEFLVSFYNNEISEKSEIFDDQFSVERPDGSNFTLKIRSTKLEDSAMYFCASGTGLASQETQYFGPGTRLLVL.

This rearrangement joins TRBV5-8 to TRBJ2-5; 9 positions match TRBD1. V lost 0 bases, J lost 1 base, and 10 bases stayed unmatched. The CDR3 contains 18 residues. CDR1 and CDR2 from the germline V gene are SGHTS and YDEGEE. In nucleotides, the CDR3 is TGTGCCAGCAGCTTGGGGAGTTCAGGGACAGGGAGCCAAGAGACCCAGTACTTC. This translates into CASSLGSSGTGSQETQYF.

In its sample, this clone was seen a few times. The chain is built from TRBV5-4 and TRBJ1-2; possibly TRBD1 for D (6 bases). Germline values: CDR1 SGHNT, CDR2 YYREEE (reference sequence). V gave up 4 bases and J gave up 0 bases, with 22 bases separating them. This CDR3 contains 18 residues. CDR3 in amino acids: CASSNNLQGTSTNYGYTF. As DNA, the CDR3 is TGTGCCAGCAGCAATAATTTGCAGGGGACCTCCACTAACTATGGCTACACCTTC.

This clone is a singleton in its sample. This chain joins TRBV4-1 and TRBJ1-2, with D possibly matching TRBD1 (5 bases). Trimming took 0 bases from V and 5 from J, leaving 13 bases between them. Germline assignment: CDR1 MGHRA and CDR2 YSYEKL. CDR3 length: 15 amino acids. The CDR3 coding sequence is TGCGCCAGCAGCCAAGAAAATGGGGGGTCATATGGCTACACCTTC. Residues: CASSQENGGSYGYTF.

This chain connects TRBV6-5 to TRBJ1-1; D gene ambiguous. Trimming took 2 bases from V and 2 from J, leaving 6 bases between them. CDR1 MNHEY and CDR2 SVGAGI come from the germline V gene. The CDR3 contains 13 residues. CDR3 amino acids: CASSYTVNTEAFF. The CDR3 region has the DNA TGTGCCAGCAGTTACACAGTCAACACTGAAGCTTTCTTT.

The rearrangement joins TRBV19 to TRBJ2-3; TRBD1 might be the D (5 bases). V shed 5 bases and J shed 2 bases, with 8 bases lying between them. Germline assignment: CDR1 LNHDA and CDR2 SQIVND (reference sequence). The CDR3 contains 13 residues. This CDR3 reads CASSSTATDTQYF. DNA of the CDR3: TGTGCCAGTAGTTCGACAGCCACAGATACGCAGTATTTT. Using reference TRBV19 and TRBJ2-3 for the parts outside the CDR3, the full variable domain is DGGITQSPKYLFRKEGQNVTLSCEQNLNHDAMYWYRQDPGQGLRLIYYSQIVNDFQKGDIAEGYSVSREKKESFPLTVTSAQKNPTAFYLCASSSTATDTQYFGPGTRLTVL.

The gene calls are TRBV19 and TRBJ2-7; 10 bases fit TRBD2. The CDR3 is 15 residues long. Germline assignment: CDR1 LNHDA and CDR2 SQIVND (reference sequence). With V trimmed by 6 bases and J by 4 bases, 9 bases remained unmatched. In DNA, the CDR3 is TGTGCCAGTAGCCCGACTAGCGGGCAATTTTACGAGCAGTACTTC. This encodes CASSPTSGQFYEQYF. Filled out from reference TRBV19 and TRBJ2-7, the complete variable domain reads DGGITQSPKYLFRKEGQNVTLSCEQNLNHDAMYWYRQDPGQGLRLIYYSQIVNDFQKGDIAEGYSVSREKKESFPLTVTSAQKNPTAFYLCASSPTSGQFYEQYFGPGTRLTVT.

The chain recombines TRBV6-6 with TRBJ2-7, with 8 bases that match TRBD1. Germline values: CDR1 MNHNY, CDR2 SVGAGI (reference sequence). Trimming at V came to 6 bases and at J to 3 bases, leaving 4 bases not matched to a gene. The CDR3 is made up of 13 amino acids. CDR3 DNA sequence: TGTGCCAGCAGGCCAGGACAGGGCTACGAGCAGTACTTC. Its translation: CASRPGQGYEQYF.

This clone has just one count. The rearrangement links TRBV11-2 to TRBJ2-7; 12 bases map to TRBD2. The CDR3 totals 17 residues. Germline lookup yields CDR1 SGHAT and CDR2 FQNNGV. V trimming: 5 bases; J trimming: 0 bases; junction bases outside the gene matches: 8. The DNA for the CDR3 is TGTGCCAGCAGCCCCTGGAGACTAGCGGGAGTCTCCTACGAGCAGTACTTC. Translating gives CASSPWRLAGVSYEQYF.

CDR3 coding DNA: TGTGCCAGCAGCTTGGGTAGCGGGGGTCGGCCCGGGGAGCTGTTTTTT. This translates into CASSLGSGGRPGELFF. This chain links TRBV5-4 with TRBJ2-2; 9 bases line up with TRBD2. This CDR3 is built from 16 residues. V lost 0 bases and J lost 6; bases outside the gene matches: 6. The germline CDR1 and CDR2 sequences are SGHNT and YYREEE (reference sequence).